The 24 T cell receptor beta chains below all came from one sample that was sequenced in a study of blood T cell repertoires in COVID-19. TCRdb's copy holds only in-frame clones and misses some; the assay was immunoSEQ multiplex PCR. The profile shows 150,000 to 200,000 clones, 80% to 95% of them singletons. Sequenced input: peripheral blood. These TCRs come from a woman aged 55-69 years with COVID-19, enrolled during active disease.

This clone has only one observation. This rearrangement joins TRBV5-1 to TRBJ1-1; 12 bases match TRBD1. The CDR3 sequence is 18 residues long. In germline, CDR1 is SGHRS, CDR2 YFSETQ. V was pared by 5 bases and J by 1 base, with 12 bases of the junction left unmatched. The CDR3 DNA reads TGCGCCAGCAGTCGAGCGCTGGGGACAGGGGGCTCGAACACTGAAGCTTTCTTT. This sequence encodes CASSRALGTGGSNTEAFF.

This sequence joins TRBV5-4 and TRBJ2-6; TRBD1 agrees at 11 bases. The CDR3 has 19 amino acids. V shed 7 bases, J shed 4 bases, and the junction held 16 bases outside the gene matches. Germline V lookup: CDR1 SGHNT, CDR2 YYREEE (reference sequence). The CDR3 DNA follows: TGTGCCAGCCCCCCGAACCCCGGACAGGGGGCTGGCGGGGCCAACGTCCTGACTTTC. It yields the protein CASPPNPGQGAGGANVLTF. Full variable domain (remainder filled in from reference TRBV5-4 and TRBJ2-6): ETGVTQSPTHLIKTRGQQVTLRCSSQSGHNTVSWYQQALGQGPQFIFQYYREEENGRGNFPPRFSGLQFPNYSSELNVNALELDDSALYLCASPPNPGQGAGGANVLTFGAGSRLTVL.

The V and J genes are TRBV19 and TRBJ2-1, with a possible D match to TRBD2 (7 bases). The CDR3 length is 15 residues. Germline values: CDR1 LNHDA, CDR2 SQIVND (reference sequence). V was pared by 5 bases and J by 4 bases, with 15 bases between. Here the CDR3 DNA reads TGTGCCAGTAGTCAAGAGGGGGGGTCTTACAATGAGCAGTTCTTC. Translated, it gives CASSQEGGSYNEQFF.

V usage is TRBV19 and J usage is TRBJ2-3; TRBD1 might be the D (6 bases). Trimming cost V 4 bases and J 2 bases, with 13 bases left between them. This CDR3 comprises 15 residues. CDR1 is LNHDA, CDR2 SQIVND, per germline (reference sequence). The CDR3 bases are TGTGCCAGTAGTAAAAACAGGGCTACCACAGATACGCAGTATTTT. Protein product: CASSKNRATTDTQYF.

V is TRBV7-9 and J is TRBJ1-5; D is unclear. The germline V gene has CDR1 SEHNR and CDR2 FQNEAQ (reference sequence). Trimming shortened V by 5 bases and J by 5 bases, and 13 bases separated the two germline ends. CDR3 length equals 14 residues. The CDR3 coding sequence is TGTGCCAGCAGCGAAATTTCCGGAGATCAGCCCCAGCATTTT. As protein: CASSEISGDQPQHF.

A few counts support this clone. V and J are TRBV7-8 and TRBJ1-5; D is undetermined. Germline V gene sequence: CDR1 SGHVS, CDR2 FQNEAQ. CDR3 length equals 15 residues. Trimming removed 1 base at V and 0 bases at J, with 7 bases between. In DNA, the CDR3 is TGTGCCAGCAGCTTAGTGTCAATTAGCAATCAGCCCCAGCATTTT. Its translation: CASSLVSISNQPQHF.

This clone was recorded once. The genes are TRBV11-2 and TRBJ2-1; 9 nucleotides agree with TRBD2. CDR1 SGHAT and CDR2 FQNNGV come from the germline V gene. J was trimmed by 1 base and V by 0 bases; bases with no gene match: 7. This CDR3 is built from 18 residues. For the CDR3, the DNA is TGTGCCAGCAGCTTAGATCGGGCGGCGGGGGGGTCCTACAATGAGCAGTTCTTC. Its protein is CASSLDRAAGGSYNEQFF.

This clone came up once. In nucleotides, the CDR3 is TGTGCCAGCAGCCAAGATTGGACCAGGGGGCTGTTTGACACTGAAGCTTTCTTT. Translation: CASSQDWTRGLFDTEAFF. This chain links TRBV4-2 with TRBJ1-1, with 8 bases fitting TRBD1. Germline assignment: CDR1 LGHNA and CDR2 YNFKEQ. The CDR3 is made up of 18 amino acids. With V trimmed by 0 bases and J by 3 bases, 12 bases remained unmatched.

The gene calls are TRBV20-1 and TRBJ1-1; D is unresolved. This CDR3 comprises 13 residues. V dropped 3 bases and J dropped 3 bases, with 11 bases sitting between them. CDR1 and CDR2 (germline): DFQATT, SNEGSKA (reference sequence). CDR3 nucleotide sequence: TGCAGTGCTAGTGAGCGGGGAGACACTGAAGCTTTCTTT. Its protein is CSASERGDTEAFF.

The chain recombines TRBV10-3 with TRBJ1-1; 9 nucleotides match TRBD1. Trimming took 2 bases from V and 5 from J; bases not matched to a gene: 9. The germline V gene has CDR1 ENHRY and CDR2 SYGVKD. This CDR3 comprises 16 residues. The CDR3 DNA follows: TGTGCCATCAGTGAGCCCGGTACAGGGGGCGGAACTGAAGCTTTCTTT. Its protein is CAISEPGTGGGTEAFF.

J is TRBJ1-1 and V is TRBV11-2; D not certain. CDR3 length: 15 amino acids. Per germline, CDR1 SGHAT and CDR2 FQNNGV. Trimming removed 5 bases from V and 1 base from J, with 14 bases in between. CDR3 residues: CASSLMAVRNTEAFF. The CDR3 bases are TGTGCCAGCAGCCTCATGGCGGTCAGGAACACTGAAGCTTTCTTT. The entire variable domain, with the rest obtained from reference TRBV11-2 and TRBJ1-1, is as follows: EAGVAQSPRYKIIEKRQSVAFWCNPISGHATLYWYQQILGQGPKLLIQFQNNGVVDDSQLPKDRFSAERLKGVDSTLKIQPAKLEDSAVYLCASSLMAVRNTEAFFGQGTRLTVV.

This clone was observed once. V is TRBV20-1 and J is TRBJ1-2, with D uncertain. Germline V gives CDR1 DFQATT, CDR2 SNEGSKA (reference sequence). The CDR3 has 11 amino acids. Deletions cut 3 bases from V and 5 bases from J, with 7 bases between. The CDR3, as DNA: TGCAGTGCTAGTTATACTTATGGCTACACCTTC. It codes for CSASYTYGYTF.

The gene calls are TRBV24-1 and TRBJ2-2; 9 nucleotides match TRBD1. The CDR3 covers 15 residues. Germline V gene sequence: CDR1 KGHDR, CDR2 SFDVKD. The V and J ends lost 3 bases and 4 bases, in that order; junction bases with no gene match: 2. This chain's CDR3 is CATSDGTGFTGELFF. The CDR3 nucleotides read TGTGCCACCAGTGATGGGACAGGGTTCACCGGGGAGCTGTTTTTT.

The chain is built from TRBV6-2 or TRBV6-3 and TRBJ1-2; D is uncertain. V shed 0 bases and J shed 2 bases, with 7 bases lying between them. The CDR3 is 14 residues long. Germline CDR1 is MNHEY and CDR2 is SVGEGT. The CDR3 sequence is CASSYSTKNYGYTF. CDR3 nucleotide sequence: TGTGCCAGCAGTTACTCGACTAAGAACTATGGCTACACCTTC.

V is TRBV7-2 and J is TRBJ1-1; D remains ambiguous. Trimming cost V 1 base and J 7 bases, with 10 bases left between them. Germline values: CDR1 SGHTA, CDR2 FQGNSA. CDR3 length equals 13 residues. CDR3 protein: CASSLVADFEAFF. The CDR3 DNA follows: TGTGCCAGCAGCTTAGTAGCGGATTTTGAAGCTTTCTTT.

The chain uses TRBV30 and TRBJ1-1, with D perhaps matching TRBD1 (5 bases). Deletions cut 2 bases from V and 3 bases from J, with 19 bases between. The CDR3 runs 16 residues. Germline-derived CDR1 and CDR2 are GTSNPN and SVGIG (reference sequence). The CDR3 is CAWSQGRVTSDTEAFF. CDR3 sequence (DNA): TGTGCCTGGAGTCAGGGCAGGGTAACTTCGGACACTGAAGCTTTCTTT.

The CDR3 protein is CASSEFMYGYTF. The CDR3, as DNA: TGTGCCAGCAGTGAATTTATGTATGGCTACACCTTC. The V call is TRBV25-1, the J call TRBJ1-2; the D is unclear. The germline V gene encodes CDR1 MGHDK and CDR2 SYGVNS. Trimming removed 1 base from V and 5 bases from J, with 5 bases in between. The CDR3 covers 12 residues.

This chain uses TRBV4-1 with TRBJ1-1; tentative D call: TRBD1 (6 bases). The V end lost 0 bases, the J end lost 3 bases, and 14 bases lay between the germline ends. The CDR3 is 16 residues long. Looked up from germline, CDR1 is MGHRA and CDR2 is YSYEKL. Here the CDR3 reads CASSQETGGGHTEAFF. The CDR3 bases are TGCGCCAGCAGCCAAGAAACCGGGGGGGGCCACACTGAAGCTTTCTTT.

This chain joins TRBV9 and TRBJ2-5; TRBD1 matches at 8 bases. V dropped 4 bases and J dropped 3; count of bases not matched to a gene: 5. Germline CDR1 SGDLS, CDR2 YYNGEE. The CDR3 sequence is 14 residues long. The CDR3 nucleotides read TGTGCCAGCAGCACCCAGGGACAGGAAGAGACCCAGTACTTC. Its protein is CASSTQGQEETQYF.

The chain couples TRBV3-1 (or the pseudogene TRBV3-2) to TRBJ1-2, with D perhaps TRBD1 (6 bases). Germline values: CDR1 LGHDT, CDR2 YNNKEL (reference sequence). V lost 0 bases and J 6 bases, leaving 14 bases between the germline ends. This CDR3 is built from 15 residues. CDR3 residues: CASSQDGTGTHGYTF. The CDR3, as DNA: TGTGCCAGCAGCCAAGACGGAACAGGGACCCATGGCTACACCTTC.

The rearrangement joins TRBV12-3 or TRBV12-4 to TRBJ1-1; D not certain. This CDR3 is built from 11 residues. V was cut by 0 bases and J by 9 bases, with 5 bases left in between. The CDR3 sequence is CASSLAGKAFF. The CDR3 region has the DNA TGTGCCAGCAGTTTAGCCGGGAAAGCTTTCTTT.

The chain recombines TRBV27 with TRBJ1-2; possible D gene TRBD1, 5 bases. This CDR3 has 13 amino acids. The V end was cut by 7 bases, the J end by 6 bases, with 15 bases between. Per the germline V gene, CDR1 is MNHEY and CDR2 is SMNVEV (reference sequence). The CDR3: CASKTGTADGYTF. The CDR3 nucleotides are TGTGCCAGCAAAACCGGGACTGCCGATGGCTACACCTTC.

The chain employs TRBV30 and TRBJ2-7; D is unresolved. Looked up from germline, CDR1 is GTSNPN and CDR2 is SVGIG (reference sequence). The V end was cut by 2 bases, the J end by 4 bases, with 6 bases between. The CDR3 extends over 11 amino acids. The DNA for the CDR3 is TGTGCCTGGAGTCTCGGGTACGAGCAGTACTTC. Its protein product is CAWSLGYEQYF.

The rearrangement links TRBV29-1 to TRBJ2-5; D is possibly TRBD2 (6 bases). Germline loops: CDR1 SQVTM, CDR2 ANQGSEA. V was shortened by 6 bases and J by 5 bases, with 19 bases between the two germline ends. This CDR3 has 14 residues. The CDR3 DNA reads as TGCAGCGTCCGGAGGGTGGGGGTCGGGGAGACCCAGTACTTC. This codes for CSVRRVGVGETQYF. Full variable domain (remainder filled in from reference TRBV29-1 and TRBJ2-5): SAVISQKPSRDICQRGTSLTIQCQVDSQVTMMFWYRQQPGQSLTLIATANQGSEATYESGFVIDKFPISRPNLTFSTLTVSNMSPEDSSIYLCSVRRVGVGETQYFGPGTRLLVL.